The source of this T cell receptor beta chain is a study of T cells in Graves' hyperthyroidism and ophthalmopathy (dated by TCRdb to the late 2010s). Context from the whole study: Peripheral blood was sampled at the time of initial diagnosis, prior to any treatment. Whether ophthalmopathy could be predicted prospectively was tested in an independent validation cohort made up of 18 to 20 hyperthyroidism patients plus 17 patients who later progressed to ophthalmopathy. In about 6 Graves' hyperthyroidism patients, the study also compared T-cell repertoires from thyroid tissue with T-cell repertoires from blood. TCR Vbeta CDR3 sequencing of 120 to 150 peripheral blood samples (more than 40 ophthalmopathy, about 80 hyperthyroidism and some 17 progressor patients) is reported in the paper. The 100 discovery patients were divided at random into training and test sets in a 7:3 ratio. To identify distinguishing TCR V-J signatures, a discovery cohort of some 100 patients was used, comprising some 43 with Graves' ophthalmopathy and approximately 57 with stable Graves' hyperthyroidism. Once sampling was done, hyperthyroidism patients were given methimazole at a starting dose of 30 mg daily, whereas ophthalmopathy patients were given high-dose intravenous methylprednisolone.

This clonotype was recorded at least ten times. Its antigen remains unidentified. No base quality information exists; no much larger clone differs at one position. The hyperthyroidism patients were between 18 and 65 years old and newly diagnosed, with a disease duration of less than 2 months. Any patient with an uncontrolled infection, another autoimmune disease, pregnancy or lactation was excluded. Diagnoses were established on the basis of clinical symptoms, serum thyroxine and TRAb, thyroid ultrasound, and orbital computed tomography. Blood from progressor patients was drawn when they were first diagnosed with hyperthyroidism, before any ophthalmopathy symptoms appeared. PBMCs were isolated from 7.5 to 10 ml of fresh peripheral blood by Ficoll-Paque density gradient centrifugation. Progressor patients were initially diagnosed with Graves' hyperthyroidism and developed ophthalmopathy during follow-up. Total RNA was extracted with Trizol reagent, and quality was checked on an Agilent 2100 Bioanalyzer.

The paper's findings and limits, for the study overall: During validation, the model predicted progression to ophthalmopathy a median of approximately six months ahead of onset, with 70.59% sensitivity and 72.22% specificity. In cross-validation, a model built on a 13 V-J signature told ophthalmopathy apart from stable hyperthyroidism with 85% to 90% sensitivity and around 84% specificity, and in testing the same model reached 80%/75%. Most expanded thyroid clonotypes (frequency above 0.001) were also detected in blood, suggesting blood repertoires may reflect thyroid immune responses. Sample size was not statistically predetermined, and investigators were not blinded to group allocation.

CDR1 is given as MNHEY and CDR2 as SVGAGI, both from the germline V gene. Including cysteine and phenylalanine, the CDR3 has 15 amino acids. The retained sequence is limited to the CDR3, 45 bases, with the frame set at the first base. Germline trimming: 0 bases from V, 0 bases from J; junction bases outside gene matches: 1. TCR beta CDR3 regions were amplified from RNA transcripts. For the first round of RT-PCR on the TCR CDR3, the HTBI primer set was used together with the Qiagen OneStep RT-PCR kit. The libraries were constructed in a second round of multiplex PCR and then size-selected and purified. Paired-end sequencing of the libraries was performed with 100 bp reads on an Illumina HiSeq2000. The published analysis was carried out like this. SOAPnuke was used to process the raw data, throwing out any read that contained adapters or uncalled bases, had a mean Phred below 15, or lacked an exact constant-primer or identifier match. COPE v1.2.5 was used to merge high-quality paired reads, and clonotypes were defined as unique nucleotide sequences. Clonotypes were aligned to IMGT TRBV, TRBD and TRBJ reference segments using MiTCR v1.1. Analysis was restricted to V-J combinations with a frequency above 0.0001, which covered 98% to 99.2% of repertoires. A TCS score was defined as the ratio between F50 (clonal expansion) and ExV (chaos), using BLOSUM62-based TCRdist between CDR3 peptides within each V-J. Welch's t-statistics and random forest reduced just over 500 V-J features to 13, which were used in a naive Bayes classifier (R e1071). The public reads were quality trimmed at Q25 with fastp and then assembled into clones with MiXCR by TCRdb, keeping productive beta chains. All rows with the same CDR3 protein become a single entry with the most common DNA and genes. TCRdb's processing, not the study's, gives the V and J calls here. This sample has over 700,000 distinct CDR3 sequences in its table, and about 17% of those were observed once. Of the sample, roughly a sixth falls within the top ten clones.

This sequence uses TRBV6-5 and TRBJ1-1; a stretch of 7 junction bases matches TRBD1. Sequencing input: blood. This receptor was identified in a woman aged 45-65 years with Graves' hyperthyroidism that later progressed to Graves' ophthalmopathy. This receptor carries the CDR3 CASSYSGTVNTEAFF. The sequence in DNA is TGTGCCAGCAGTTACTCGGGGACAGTGAACACTGAAGCTTTCTTT.